The 8 T cell receptor beta chains listed next were all sequenced from one sample in a study of T-cell reconstitution after alpha-beta-depleted transplantation in children. Preparation of the TCRbeta library used unique molecular identifiers. MiXCR, applied by TCRdb to the PCR reads, yields one record per CDR3 protein. Of some 840,000 distinct CDR3 sequences in the sample, 16% are singletons; the top ten hold around 5.3%. Sequencing used PBMCs, mostly from graft donor cells, obtained 360 days after TCRalphabeta/CD19-depleted stem cell transplant. These receptors were taken from a male patient aged 10 to 17 who had a stem cell transplant for acute lymphoblastic leukemia, so the T cells may come from the graft donor.

The rearrangement uses TRBV15 and TRBJ1-2, with no clear D. The V gene lost 1 base and the J gene lost 6 bases, with 12 bases spanning the gap. Germline V gene sequence: CDR1 LNHNV, CDR2 YYDKDF (reference sequence). The CDR3 has 14 amino acids. CDR3 amino acids: CATSRALGIHGYTF. For the CDR3, the DNA is TGTGCCACCAGCAGAGCACTAGGGATACATGGCTACACCTTC.

The chain couples TRBV12-3 or TRBV12-4 to TRBJ2-7, with TRBD2 matching over 9 bases. After removal of 5 bases from V and 5 bases from J, the junction contained 16 bases not matched to a gene. This CDR3 contains 17 residues. CDR3 nucleotide sequence: TGTGCCAGCAGTCCGGGAGGTAGCGGGAGAAAGCGGAACGAGCAGTACTTC. Its protein is CASSPGGSGRKRNEQYF.

A few counts support this clonotype. The chain combines TRBV11-2 with TRBJ2-3; 11 nucleotides line up with TRBD2. This CDR3 comprises 15 residues. Germline V lookup: CDR1 SGHAT, CDR2 FQNNGV. V trimming: 4 bases; J trimming: 5 bases; junction bases outside the gene matches: 5. CDR3 amino acids: CASSSGTSGGDTQYF. CDR3 coding DNA: TGTGCCAGCAGCTCGGGGACTAGCGGAGGAGATACGCAGTATTTT.

This clonotype was seen repeatedly, ten times or more. The CDR3 coding sequence is TGCAGCGTCCCCGGGTGGAACTCCTACAATGAGCAGTTCTTC. This sequence encodes CSVPGWNSYNEQFF. V usage is TRBV29-1 and J usage is TRBJ2-1; D uncertain. The CDR3 sequence is 14 residues long. The germline gives CDR1 SQVTM, CDR2 ANQGSEA. Trimming shortened V by 6 bases and J by 0 bases, and 12 bases separated the two germline ends.

This clonotype was seen more than once but under ten times. The chain combines TRBV15 with TRBJ1-1, with no clear D. In germline, CDR1 is LNHNV, CDR2 YYDKDF (reference sequence). V lost 7 bases, J lost 4 bases, and 13 bases lay in between. The CDR3 has 13 amino acids. DNA for the CDR3: TGTGCCACCACGGCGTGGAAGGTCACTGAAGCTTTCTTT. Translation gives CATTAWKVTEAFF.

In this sample, this clonotype turned up a few times. This chain links TRBV20-1 with TRBJ2-7, with 9 bases matching TRBD1. The CDR3 spans 14 residues. V lost 3 bases, J lost 4 bases, and 7 bases stayed unmatched. Germline V lookup: CDR1 DFQATT, CDR2 SNEGSKA (reference sequence). In DNA form, the CDR3 reads TGCAGTGCTAGTCTCGGGACAGGGAGATACGAGCAGTACTTC. Translated: CSASLGTGRYEQYF.

The chain joins TRBV20-1 to TRBJ1-4; 7 bases are shared with TRBD1. The CDR3 has 15 residues. Per germline, CDR1 DFQATT and CDR2 SNEGSKA (reference sequence). The V segment lost 3 bases and the J segment 8 bases; nucleotides outside the gene matches: 12. The CDR3 here is CSASPLGQHGEKLFF. In DNA form, the CDR3 reads TGCAGTGCTAGCCCCTTGGGACAGCACGGAGAAAAACTGTTTTTT.

This clonotype was observed a handful of times. The chain couples TRBV5-1 to TRBJ2-1, with a possible D match to TRBD2 (6 bases). CDR3 length: 16 residues. Germline CDR1 SGHRS, CDR2 YFSETQ. Trimming removed 7 bases at V and 4 bases at J, with 21 bases between. CDR3 coding DNA: TGCGCCAGCTCGGGCGGGATAGCGGAAGGATACAATGAGCAGTTCTTC. It encodes CASSGGIAEGYNEQFF.